This passage covers 26 T cell receptor beta chains from one sample sequenced in a study of T cell responses to AZD1222 COVID-19 vaccine. Sequencing was performed with immunoSEQ multiplex PCR; in TCRdb, only in-frame clones are kept and a portion is missing. This sample has more than 110,000 clones, with 85% to 95% found just once. This specimen was peripheral blood, taken 28 days after the second AZD1222 dose. The receptors come from an adult who received the AZD1222 COVID-19 vaccine.

The rearrangement joins TRBV19 to TRBJ2-7, with 8 bases lining up with TRBD1. Per germline, CDR1 LNHDA and CDR2 SQIVND (reference sequence). V lost 4 bases to trimming and J lost 5 bases; unmatched junction nucleotides: 7. The CDR3 is made up of 14 amino acids. The CDR3 loop is CASSTRDRYHEQYF. The CDR3 DNA reads TGTGCCAGTAGTACTAGGGACAGGTACCACGAGCAGTACTTC.

This clone was seen once. This chain joins TRBV5-6 and TRBJ2-7; 8 positions agree with TRBD1. This CDR3 contains 16 residues. Germline CDR1 and CDR2: SGHDT and YYEEEE. V shed 4 bases, J shed 6 bases, and the junction held 15 bases outside the gene matches. CDR3 bases: TGTGCCAGCAGCCCCAGATGGGACAGGAACCCAACCGAGCAGTACTTC. Translating it yields CASSPRWDRNPTEQYF.

The chain has TRBV19 and TRBJ2-6, with no clear D. The CDR3 loop spans 14 amino acids. Germline V gives CDR1 LNHDA, CDR2 SQIVND (reference sequence). The V end was cut by 7 bases, the J end by 0 bases, with 7 bases between. The CDR3, as DNA: TGTGCCAGTACAGGTCGCTCTGGGGCCAACGTCCTGACTTTC. It encodes CASTGRSGANVLTF.

The chain recombines TRBV5-1 with TRBJ2-7; TRBD1 aligns across 11 bases. CDR3 size: 14 residues. The germline V gene encodes CDR1 SGHRS and CDR2 YFSETQ. Trimming took 6 bases from V and 7 from J; bases not matched to a gene: 9. CDR3 in amino acids: CASTLGQGAGEQYF. Written as DNA, the CDR3 is TGCGCCAGCACCCTAGGACAGGGGGCGGGTGAGCAGTACTTC.

This clone was found a few times. This chain connects TRBV10-3 to TRBJ1-5, with D perhaps TRBD1 (6 bases). With 3 bases removed from V and 3 bases from J, the gap between germline ends came to 12 bases. The CDR3 totals 15 residues. Germline V lookup: CDR1 ENHRY, CDR2 SYGVKD. For the CDR3, the DNA is TGTGCCATCAGTGACGGACAGACTTTCAATCAGCCCCAGCATTTT. Its translation: CAISDGQTFNQPQHF.

The CDR3 protein is CASSPRGETEAFF. In DNA form, the CDR3 reads TGTGCCAGCAGCCCCCGGGGCGAAACTGAAGCTTTCTTT. The rearrangement links TRBV7-8 to TRBJ1-1; D may be TRBD1 (5 bases). Trimming removed 5 bases at V and 5 bases at J, with 12 bases between. The CDR3 covers 13 residues. CDR1 SGHVS and CDR2 FQNEAQ come from the germline V gene.

This clone was seen a few times. The V and J genes are TRBV21-1 and TRBJ1-5; the table names TRBD1, a call not compared with the DNA. TRBV21-1 is a pseudogene segment. The CDR3 runs to 13 residues. CDR3 coding DNA: TGTGCCAGACTTTACGGTGGGCCTCAGCCCCAGCATTTT. The encoded protein is CARLYGGPQPQHF.

J is TRBJ1-2 and V is TRBV6-5; tentatively, D is TRBD1 (6 bases). Germline values: CDR1 MNHEY, CDR2 SVGAGI. V was shortened by 0 bases and J by 4 bases, with 9 bases between the two germline ends. The CDR3 covers 14 residues. CDR3 sequence: CASSYSGGGYGYTF. The CDR3 region has the DNA TGTGCCAGCAGTTACTCGGGAGGGGGCTATGGCTACACCTTC.

The V and J genes are TRBV9 and TRBJ2-3; weak D call: TRBD1 (6 bases). Germline V CDR1 and CDR2: SGDLS, YYNGEE. V lost 5 bases to trimming and J lost 0 bases, with 10 bases between them. This CDR3 comprises 14 residues. The CDR3 DNA reads as TGTGCCAGCAGAGGACAGTTGAGCACAGATACGCAGTATTTT. This encodes CASRGQLSTDTQYF.

This clone was observed once. The chain couples TRBV29-1 to TRBJ1-4; D remains unclear. Deletions cut 2 bases from V and 6 bases from J, with 4 bases between. The CDR3 extends over 11 amino acids. Germline V gene sequence: CDR1 SQVTM, CDR2 ANQGSEA. The chain's CDR3 is CSVEWYEKLFF. Written as DNA, the CDR3 is TGCAGCGTTGAATGGTATGAAAAACTGTTTTTT.

A word on this clone: The sample contains more than one DNA sequence encoding this CDR3. The gene calls are TRBV28 and TRBJ1-5; D is uncertain. From germline, CDR1 is MDHEN and CDR2 SYDVKM. The CDR3 is 11 amino acids. The ends were cut back, 7 bases at V and 3 bases at J, with 4 bases in the middle. CDR3 residues: CASTSNQPQHF. Here the CDR3 DNA reads TGTGCCAGCACCTCCAATCAGCCCCAGCATTTT. The full variable domain, in which reference TRBV28 and TRBJ1-5 provide the parts outside the CDR3, is DVKVTQSSRYLVKRTGEKVFLECVQDMDHENMFWYRQDPGLGLRLIYFSYDVKMKEKGDIPEGYSVSREKKERFSLILESASTNQTSMYLCASTSNQPQHFGDGTRLSIL.

The chain has TRBV6-2 or TRBV6-3 and TRBJ2-3, with D perhaps matching TRBD1 (6 bases). CDR1 and CDR2 from the germline V gene are MNHEY and SVGEGT. V was pared by 1 base and J by 3 bases, with 11 bases between. This CDR3 comprises 15 residues. DNA of the CDR3: TGTGCCAGCAGTTACTATGGACAGCTTACAGATACGCAGTATTTT. The encoded protein is CASSYYGQLTDTQYF.

This clone was found once. CDR3 in DNA: TGTGCCAGCAGCTTCCAGGGTGGCGGGACCCAGTACTTC. Its protein product is CASSFQGGGTQYF. V usage is TRBV11-2 and J usage is TRBJ2-5; the D gene is possibly TRBD1 (5 bases). Germline V gives CDR1 SGHAT, CDR2 FQNNGV. This CDR3 has 13 amino acids. The germline V and J ends were trimmed by 3 bases and 7 bases, with 12 bases remaining between them.

The rearrangement links TRBV28 to TRBJ2-1; 8 bases are shared with TRBD1. This CDR3 is 16 amino acids long. With 6 bases clipped from V and 3 bases from J, the junction kept 10 bases outside the gene matches. Germline CDR1 and CDR2: MDHEN and SYDVKM. The CDR3 bases are TGTGCCAGCAGGAACCTCAGGGGGCCCTTCTACAATGAGCAGTTCTTC. It translates to CASRNLRGPFYNEQFF.

The DNA for the CDR3 is TGTGCCAGCATCACCGGGACAGCACACACCGGGGAGCTGTTTTTT. This sequence encodes CASITGTAHTGELFF. The chain couples TRBV6-6 to TRBJ2-2, with TRBD1 matching 7 bases. The V gene's germline CDR1 is MNHNY and CDR2 SVGAGI (reference sequence). CDR3 length equals 15 residues. Trimming took 7 bases from V and 3 from J; bases not matched to a gene: 8.

The V call is TRBV6-1, the J call TRBJ1-3; D possibly corresponds to TRBD1 (5 bases). The length of the CDR3 is 16 residues. Germline V CDR1 and CDR2: MNHNS, SASEGT. V was cut by 2 bases and J by 0 bases, with 11 bases left in between. The chain's CDR3 is CASSELRGTSGNTIYF. CDR3 sequence (DNA): TGTGCCAGCAGTGAACTCCGGGGGACCTCTGGAAACACCATATATTTT.

The chain uses TRBV7-2 and TRBJ2-3; D not resolved. Germline CDR1 and CDR2: SGHTA and FQGNSA. CDR3 length: 15 amino acids. Trimming shortened V by 5 bases and J by 6 bases, and 18 bases separated the two germline ends. The CDR3 is CASSGTGLSPDTQYF. CDR3 nucleotide sequence: TGTGCCAGCAGCGGCACCGGGCTAAGCCCGGATACGCAGTATTTT.

The genes are TRBV7-2 and TRBJ2-7; D might be TRBD1 or TRBD2, each matching 5 bases. This CDR3 is built from 15 residues. CDR1 SGHTA and CDR2 FQGNSA come from the germline V gene. The ends were cut back, 2 bases at V and 4 bases at J, with 15 bases in the middle. The CDR3, as DNA: TGTGCCAGCAGCTTACGCCGGGACGGAATTTACGAGCAGTACTTC. The encoded protein is CASSLRRDGIYEQYF.

The V call is TRBV28, the J call TRBJ1-5, with 7 bases matching TRBD1. CDR3 length: 15 residues. The germline V gene has CDR1 MDHEN and CDR2 SYDVKM. The V segment lost 6 bases and the J segment 3 bases; nucleotides outside the gene matches: 8. The CDR3: CASRKRDRANQPQHF. The CDR3 DNA reads TGTGCCAGCAGAAAGCGGGACAGAGCCAATCAGCCCCAGCATTTT. Full variable domain (missing parts from reference TRBV28 and TRBJ1-5): DVKVTQSSRYLVKRTGEKVFLECVQDMDHENMFWYRQDPGLGLRLIYFSYDVKMKEKGDIPEGYSVSREKKERFSLILESASTNQTSMYLCASRKRDRANQPQHFGDGTRLSIL.

The table lists this clone with a count of one. The J gene is TRBJ1-2, the V gene TRBV28; unclear D gene. The germline CDR1 and CDR2 sequences are MDHEN and SYDVKM. CDR3 length: 11 amino acids. Trimming removed 8 bases from V and 5 bases from J, with 9 bases in between. The CDR3 DNA is TGTGCCAGCGGAATACAGTATGGCTACACCTTC. This encodes CASGIQYGYTF.

The V gene is TRBV4-1, the J gene TRBJ1-6; the D gene is possibly TRBD1 (5 bases). CDR1 MGHRA and CDR2 YSYEKL come from the germline V gene. Deletions cut 0 bases from V and 10 bases from J, with 19 bases between. CDR3 length equals 17 residues. The CDR3, as DNA: TGCGCCAGCAGCCAAGAGGGTGCAGGGACTATAAGGTCACCCCTCCACTTT. It codes for CASSQEGAGTIRSPLHF.

This clone was recorded only once. The chain is built from TRBV2 and TRBJ1-5; TRBD1 aligns across 9 bases. V was clipped by 6 bases and J by 1 base; unmatched bases: 4. In germline, CDR1 is SNHLY, CDR2 FYNNEI. The CDR3 consists of 15 residues. The CDR3 region is CASRTGGFSNQPQHF. CDR3 nucleotides: TGTGCCAGCAGGACAGGGGGATTCAGCAATCAGCCCCAGCATTTT. The full variable domain, in which reference TRBV2 and TRBJ1-5 provide the parts outside the CDR3, is EPEVTQTPSHQVTQMGQEVILRCVPISNHLYFYWYRQILGQKVEFLVSFYNNEISEKSEIFDDQFSVERPDGSNFTLKIRSTKLEDSAMYFCASRTGGFSNQPQHFGDGTRLSIL.

The chain combines TRBV6-5 with TRBJ2-7; D gene uncertain. Trimming took 6 bases from V and 2 from J, leaving 11 bases between them. The germline CDR1 and CDR2 sequences are MNHEY and SVGAGI. CDR3 length equals 13 residues. CDR3 DNA sequence: TGTGCCAGCAGCCCCTTCTTAGCCTACGAGCAGTACTTC. Protein sequence: CASSPFLAYEQYF.

The chain recombines TRBV27 with TRBJ1-1, with 7 bases identical to TRBD1. CDR1 MNHEY and CDR2 SMNVEV come from the germline V gene (reference sequence). The length of the CDR3 is 14 residues. With V trimmed by 6 bases and J by 1 base, 5 bases remained unmatched. The CDR3 region is CASSQTGWNTEAFF. DNA of the CDR3: TGTGCCAGCAGCCAGACAGGGTGGAACACTGAAGCTTTCTTT.

The chain links TRBV11-1 to TRBJ1-6, with D unclear. V was clipped by 2 bases and J by 3 bases, with 8 bases between them. The CDR3 has 15 amino acids. Germline values: CDR1 SGHAT, CDR2 FQDESV (reference sequence). The CDR3 bases are TGTGCCAGCAGCTTACTACCTCACTATAATTCACCCCTCCACTTT. Encoded protein: CASSLLPHYNSPLHF.

The chain has TRBV27 and TRBJ1-2; D is possibly TRBD1 (5 bases). Trimming took off 0 bases at V and 5 bases at J, with 13 bases between the two ends. The CDR3 is made up of 15 amino acids. The germline V gene has CDR1 MNHEY and CDR2 SMNVEV (reference sequence). CDR3 nucleotides: TGTGCCAGCAGTTTATCGAACGCAGGGTGGTATGGCTACACCTTC. Residues: CASSLSNAGWYGYTF.